This record looks at one T cell receptor (beta chain) sequence and its context. Germline V lookup: CDR1 WNHNN, CDR2 SYGVQD (reference sequence). The CDR3 is 16 residues long. The V segment lost 4 bases and the J segment 5 bases; nucleotides outside the gene matches: 9. This entry belongs to a study of blood T cell repertoires in COVID-19. The assay was immunoSEQ multiplex PCR, and TCRdb's table has in-frame clones only and misses some. Here the sample spans approximately 450,000 clones, around 90% being singletons. The sample consisted of PBMCs or T cells enriched from blood (not recorded which). The source of this sequence is a young woman with acute COVID-19. J is TRBJ2-7 and V is TRBV10-1; TRBD2 matches 12 bases. The CDR3 DNA is TGCGCCAGCAGTGGGACCGGACTAGCGGGATTTAACGAGCAGTACTTC. The encoded protein is CASSGTGLAGFNEQYF.